A single sample gave rise to the 23 T cell receptor beta chains below, sequenced in a study of cytomegalovirus exposure and HLA in healthy donors. Amplification used 60 Vbeta primers and 13 Jbeta primers. Produced via immunoSEQ multiplex PCR; TCRdb's table is partial and in-frame only. The sample holds 200,000 or so clones, around 73% seen once. The specimen sequenced was PBMCs. The source of these receptors is a young woman in good health and CMV-seronegative.

This chain joins TRBV2 and TRBJ1-4, with 8 positions matching TRBD1. Germline V gene data show CDR1 as SNHLY and CDR2 as FYNNEI. CDR3 length: 16 amino acids. Germline trimming cut 5 bases from V and 5 bases from J; bases unmatched to any gene: 10. The CDR3: CASSQPWQGANEKLFF. CDR3 DNA: TGTGCCAGCAGTCAGCCTTGGCAGGGGGCAAATGAAAAACTGTTTTTT.

This chain links TRBV9 with TRBJ2-5; D not certain. This CDR3 contains 15 residues. V lost 4 bases, J lost 2 bases, and 15 bases lay in between. Germline lookup yields CDR1 SGDLS and CDR2 YYNGEE. The CDR3 is CASSPYRTTQETQYF. DNA of the CDR3: TGTGCCAGCAGCCCCTATCGAACTACGCAAGAGACCCAGTACTTC.

The genes are TRBV2 and TRBJ2-7, with TRBD2 matching over 8 bases. The V gene's germline CDR1 is SNHLY and CDR2 FYNNEI. The CDR3 runs to 15 residues. V dropped 6 bases and J dropped 2; count of bases not matched to a gene: 9. CDR3: CASSGRVGGAYEQYF. CDR3 coding DNA: TGTGCCAGCAGCGGGAGGGTAGGGGGGGCCTACGAGCAGTACTTC.

This clone was seen only a few times. This rearrangement joins TRBV7-8 to TRBJ2-7, with 10 bases matching TRBD2. Germline CDR1 SGHVS, CDR2 FQNEAQ. The CDR3 covers 16 residues. After removal of 6 bases from V and 3 bases from J, the junction contained 11 bases not matched to a gene. The CDR3 is CASSRLSGGHLYEQYF. CDR3 sequence (DNA): TGTGCCAGCAGTCGACTTAGCGGGGGGCATCTCTACGAGCAGTACTTC.

The genes are TRBV5-1 and TRBJ2-2, with D possibly matching TRBD1 (5 bases). With 1 base removed from V and 6 bases from J, the gap between germline ends came to 10 bases. CDR1 is SGHRS, CDR2 YFSETQ, per germline. This CDR3 comprises 14 residues. Written as DNA, the CDR3 is TGCGCCAGCAGCTTGTCAGGGATCGCCGGGGAGCTGTTTTTT. Translated: CASSLSGIAGELFF.

The J gene is TRBJ2-3, the V gene TRBV2, with a possible D match to TRBD1 (6 bases). CDR1 SNHLY and CDR2 FYNNEI come from the germline V gene. This CDR3 has 13 amino acids. Between the trimmed V and J ends, which lost 4 bases and 3 bases, there was a span of 8 bases. The CDR3 DNA sequence: TGTGCCAGCAGTGCCACAGGGACAGATACGCAGTATTTT. Encoded protein: CASSATGTDTQYF. The full variable domain, completed using reference TRBV2 and TRBJ2-3, is EPEVTQTPSHQVTQMGQEVILRCVPISNHLYFYWYRQILGQKVEFLVSFYNNEISEKSEIFDDQFSVERPDGSNFTLKIRSTKLEDSAMYFCASSATGTDTQYFGPGTRLTVL.

Remarks on this clone: The sample holds other DNA sequences that translate to the same CDR3. V usage is TRBV30 and J usage is TRBJ2-3; TRBD2 aligns across 13 bases. The junction had 2 bases not matched to a gene; V was cut back by 3 bases and J by 2 bases. Germline V gives CDR1 GTSNPN, CDR2 SVGIG (reference sequence). The CDR3 spans 15 residues. The CDR3 nucleotides are TGTGCCTGGAGCGGACTAGCGGGAGCCACAGATACGCAGTATTTT. It is translated as CAWSGLAGATDTQYF.

CDR3 sequence (DNA): TGTGCCTGGACAAGGACAGGGAGGTTAACTGGAAACACCATATATTTT. Translation: CAWTRTGRLTGNTIYF. The V and J genes are TRBV30 and TRBJ1-3; TRBD1 agrees at 8 bases. This CDR3 is built from 16 residues. Germline CDR1 reads GTSNPN; CDR2 reads SVGIG (reference sequence). The J segment lost 2 bases and the V segment lost 4 bases, leaving 10 bases of the junction unmatched.

This clone has only a few counts. The chain recombines TRBV5-1 with TRBJ2-1; D unclear. The germline V and J ends were trimmed by 0 bases and 7 bases, with 8 bases remaining between them. CDR1 SGHRS and CDR2 YFSETQ come from the germline V gene. The CDR3 covers 13 residues. CDR3 residues: CASSLDVANEQFF. CDR3 DNA sequence: TGCGCCAGCAGCTTGGATGTAGCAAATGAGCAGTTCTTC.

This clone was found once. At one end, the junction sequence differs from germline, possibly due to a read error. The J gene is TRBJ1-4, the V gene TRBV7-9; no firm D call. The CDR3 extends over 12 amino acids. Per germline, CDR1 SEHNR and CDR2 FQNEAQ (reference sequence). This CDR3 is CSSSLGPSEVFF. The DNA of the CDR3 is TGTTCCAGCAGCTTAGGGCCCTCAGAGGTGTTTTTT.

For this clone: This CDR3 is also generated by other DNA sequences in the sample. The chain combines TRBV19 with TRBJ1-5, with D hard to call. Trimming stripped 4 bases from V and 3 bases from J, with 4 bases between. The CDR3 runs 12 residues. In germline, CDR1 is LNHDA, CDR2 SQIVND (reference sequence). The CDR3 nucleotides are TGTGCCAGTAGTAGAGTCAATCAGCCCCAGCATTTT. Its translation is CASSRVNQPQHF.

The J gene is TRBJ1-1, the V gene TRBV27; TRBD1 is a possible D gene (6 bases). Trimming stripped 6 bases from V and 3 bases from J, with 20 bases between. The V gene's germline CDR1 is MNHEY and CDR2 SMNVEV (reference sequence). The CDR3 runs to 16 residues. CDR3 region: CASRSDSRGMYTEAFF. CDR3 nucleotide sequence: TGTGCCAGCAGATCCGACTCTAGGGGGATGTACACTGAAGCTTTCTTT.

The chain joins TRBV4-1 to TRBJ2-7; D remains unclear. This CDR3 has 17 residues. Germline V gene data show CDR1 as MGHRA and CDR2 as YSYEKL. V lost 3 bases, J lost 3 bases, and 21 bases lay in between. The CDR3 protein is CASSQRSGVATYYEQYF. In DNA form, the CDR3 reads TGCGCCAGCAGCCAGCGGTCTGGTGTCGCCACTTACTACGAGCAGTACTTC.

The rearrangement uses TRBV6-1 and TRBJ1-2; 7 bases match TRBD1. With 1 base clipped from V and 7 bases from J, the junction kept 9 bases outside the gene matches. Germline CDR1 and CDR2: MNHNS and SASEGT. The CDR3 runs 15 residues. This chain's CDR3 is CASSEGEGGGFGYTF. CDR3 bases: TGTGCCAGCAGTGAAGGGGAAGGGGGCGGCTTTGGCTACACCTTC.

The chain links TRBV9 to TRBJ2-3, with D maybe TRBD1 (6 bases). The CDR3 consists of 13 residues. Looked up from germline, CDR1 is SGDLS and CDR2 is YYNGEE. The germline V and J ends were trimmed by 5 bases and 1 base, with 8 bases remaining between them. CDR3 sequence: CASSGQRTDTQYF. The CDR3 nucleotides read TGTGCCAGCAGTGGACAGCGCACAGATACGCAGTATTTT.

V is TRBV5-6 and J is TRBJ1-2; D is unresolved. CDR3 length equals 12 residues. V gave up 0 bases and J gave up 7 bases, with 7 bases separating them. Germline V gene data show CDR1 as SGHDT and CDR2 as YYEEEE. CDR3 region: CASSLGVCGYTF. In DNA form, the CDR3 reads TGTGCCAGCAGCTTGGGTGTATGTGGCTACACCTTC.

This clone came up a few times. The identical CDR3 is also encoded by other nucleotide sequences in the sample. The chain carries TRBV5-1 and TRBJ2-2; 10 nucleotides line up with TRBD1. CDR3 size: 15 residues. With 0 bases clipped from V and 4 bases from J, the junction kept 0 bases outside the gene matches. Germline V lookup: CDR1 SGHRS, CDR2 YFSETQ. CDR3 region: CASSLGTGGTGELFF. The CDR3 DNA follows: TGCGCCAGCAGCTTGGGGACAGGGGGCACCGGGGAGCTGTTTTTT.

This clone was recorded once. The CDR3 region has the DNA TGTGCCAGCAGCTTCAGGACAGAGCCAGAAGCTTTCTTT. Amino acid sequence: CASSFRTEPEAFF. The V gene is TRBV7-9, the J gene TRBJ1-1, with D possibly TRBD1 on 6 matching bases. Germline V gives CDR1 SEHNR, CDR2 FQNEAQ (reference sequence). CDR3 size: 13 residues. Trimming took 3 bases from V and 8 from J, leaving 13 bases between them. Based on the CDR3 plus reference TRBV7-9 and TRBJ1-1, the full variable domain is DTGVSQNPRHKITKRGQNVTFRCDPISEHNRLYWYRQTLGQGPEFLTYFQNEAQLEKSRLLSDRFSAERPKGSFSTLEIQRTEQGDSAMYLCASSFRTEPEAFFGQGTRLTVV.

This clone has more than one count but fewer than ten. The genes are TRBV7-9 and TRBJ1-4; 9 nucleotides match TRBD1. The CDR3 totals 15 residues. With V trimmed by 5 bases and J by 5 bases, 6 bases remained unmatched. Per germline, CDR1 SEHNR and CDR2 FQNEAQ (reference sequence). The CDR3 bases are TGTGCCAGCAGCATCCGGACAGGGGCGAATGAAAAACTGTTTTTT. Translation gives CASSIRTGANEKLFF.

V gene TRBV7-8 combines with J gene TRBJ2-7, with 7 nucleotides matching TRBD2. The CDR3 covers 14 residues. The germline gives CDR1 SGHVS, CDR2 FQNEAQ. V lost 2 bases to trimming and J lost 6 bases; unmatched junction nucleotides: 7. CDR3 DNA: TGTGCCAGCAGCTTACCGCCGGGGGGAGGCGAGCAGTACTTC. This sequence encodes CASSLPPGGGEQYF.

V gene TRBV6-5 combines with J gene TRBJ1-6; 9 bases line up with TRBD1. Germline trimming cut 6 bases from V and 9 bases from J; bases unmatched to any gene: 9. CDR1 MNHEY and CDR2 SVGAGI come from the germline V gene. The CDR3 covers 15 residues. This chain's CDR3 is CASRKDRGRGSPLHF. CDR3 nucleotides: TGTGCCAGCAGAAAGGACAGGGGAAGGGGTTCACCCCTCCACTTT.

The V and J genes are TRBV7-6 and TRBJ2-3, with D perhaps TRBD2 (5 bases). V lost 4 bases, J lost 8 bases, and 13 bases lay in between. Germline CDR1 and CDR2: SGHVS and FNYEAQ. This CDR3 is 13 amino acids long. The CDR3 is CASSSSRGGTQYF. Written as DNA, the CDR3 is TGTGCCAGCAGCTCGAGCCGGGGTGGTACGCAGTATTTT.

The chain has TRBV7-8 and TRBJ2-1; no definite D call. The CDR3 has 12 amino acids. The V and J ends lost 5 bases and 8 bases respectively, with 10 bases between them. Germline CDR1 SGHVS, CDR2 FQNEAQ. The CDR3: CASSISVDEQFF. CDR3 coding DNA: TGTGCCAGCAGCATTAGTGTGGATGAGCAGTTCTTC. Drawing the rest from reference TRBV7-8 and TRBJ2-1, the complete variable domain is GAGVSQSPRYKVAKRGQDVALRCDPISGHVSLFWYQQALGQGPEFLTYFQNEAQLDKSGLPSDRFFAERPEGSVSTLKIQRTQQEDSAVYLCASSISVDEQFFGPGTRLTVL.